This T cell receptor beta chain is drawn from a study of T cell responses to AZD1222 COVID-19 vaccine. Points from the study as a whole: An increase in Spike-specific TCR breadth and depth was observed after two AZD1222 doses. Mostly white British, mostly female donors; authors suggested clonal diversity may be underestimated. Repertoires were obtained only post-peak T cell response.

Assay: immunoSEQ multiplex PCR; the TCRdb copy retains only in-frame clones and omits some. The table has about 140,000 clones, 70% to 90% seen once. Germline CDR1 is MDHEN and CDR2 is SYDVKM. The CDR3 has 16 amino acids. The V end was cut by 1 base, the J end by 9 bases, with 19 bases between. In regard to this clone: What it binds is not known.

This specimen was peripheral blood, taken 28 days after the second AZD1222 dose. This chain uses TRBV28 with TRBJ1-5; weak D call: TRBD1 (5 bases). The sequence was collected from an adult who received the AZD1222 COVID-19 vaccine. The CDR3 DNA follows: TGTGCCAGCAGTTTATACGCGATGGGGGACGTCAGGCCCCAGCATTTT. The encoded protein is CASSLYAMGDVRPQHF.